This T cell receptor (beta chain) was sequenced in a study of Graves' ophthalmopathy and Graves' hyperthyroidism. CDR1 MNHEY and CDR2 SVGAGI come from the germline V gene. V was shortened by 5 bases and J by 2 bases, with 9 bases between the two germline ends. The CDR3 length is 13 residues. Amplification from RNA transcripts yielded the TCR beta CDR3 regions. The first-round RT-PCR employed HTBI primers together with the Qiagen OneStep RT-PCR kit. A multiplex PCR was then performed as the second round. In TCRdb, the multiplex PCR reads were re-called with MiXCR into one record per CDR3 protein. The sample has about 400,000 distinct CDR3 sequences; around 16% are singletons. This clonotype showed up many times.

The genes are TRBV6-5 and TRBJ1-1, with D perhaps matching TRBD1 (6 bases). The TCR was taken from a young woman with Graves' ophthalmopathy. Sequenced material: peripheral blood. The CDR3 reads CASSIQGNTEAFF. CDR3 bases: TGTGCCAGCAGTATACAGGGAAACACTGAAGCTTTCTTT.